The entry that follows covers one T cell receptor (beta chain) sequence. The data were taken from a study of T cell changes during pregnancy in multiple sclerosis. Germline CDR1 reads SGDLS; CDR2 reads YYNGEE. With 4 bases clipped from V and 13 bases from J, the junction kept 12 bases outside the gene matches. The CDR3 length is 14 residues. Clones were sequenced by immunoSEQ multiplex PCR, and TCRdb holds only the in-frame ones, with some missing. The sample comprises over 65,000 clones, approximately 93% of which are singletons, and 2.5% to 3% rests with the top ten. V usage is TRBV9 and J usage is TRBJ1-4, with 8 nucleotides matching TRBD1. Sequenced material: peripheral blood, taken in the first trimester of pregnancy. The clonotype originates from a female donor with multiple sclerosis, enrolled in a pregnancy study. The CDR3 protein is CASSPDRGTRGLFF. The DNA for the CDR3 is TGTGCCAGCAGCCCCGACAGGGGTACTCGCGGACTGTTTTTT.